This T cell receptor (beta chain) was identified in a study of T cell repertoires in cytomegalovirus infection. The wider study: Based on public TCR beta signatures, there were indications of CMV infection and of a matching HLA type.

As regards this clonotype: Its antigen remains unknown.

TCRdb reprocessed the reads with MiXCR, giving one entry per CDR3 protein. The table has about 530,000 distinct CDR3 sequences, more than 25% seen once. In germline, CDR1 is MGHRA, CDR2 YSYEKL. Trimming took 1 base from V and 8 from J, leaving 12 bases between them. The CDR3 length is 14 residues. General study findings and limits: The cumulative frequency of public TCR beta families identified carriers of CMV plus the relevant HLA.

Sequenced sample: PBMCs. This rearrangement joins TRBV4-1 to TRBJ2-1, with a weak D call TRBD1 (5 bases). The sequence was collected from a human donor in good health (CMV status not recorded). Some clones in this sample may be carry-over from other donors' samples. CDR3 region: CASSQGAGWDEQFF. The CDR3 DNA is TGCGCCAGCAGCCAAGGGGCAGGGTGGGATGAGCAGTTCTTC.